A selection of T cell receptor beta chains follows, all from one sample in a study of T cell responses to AZD1222 COVID-19 vaccine. Generated by immunoSEQ multiplex PCR, the TCRdb table keeps only in-frame clones and is missing some. This table holds some 150,000 clones, 75% to 90% found once. The sample here was peripheral blood, taken 28 days after the second AZD1222 dose. The receptors shown here come from an adult who received the AZD1222 COVID-19 vaccine. Each CDR3 is given with its conserved first and last residue. A D gene is named only where the DNA matches it firmly. Part of the rows lack a size; the others show once, few, many or a class for expanded clones.

clone_size	j_call	d_call	v_call	cdr3_nt	cdr3_aa
once	TRBJ1-2	TRBD1	TRBV7-9	TGTGCCAGCAGCGACGGACAGGGGGCGAGGGGCTACACCTTC	CASSDGQGARGYTF
.	TRBJ2-7	TRBD2	TRBV5-1	TGCGCCAGCAGCTCGCCCCTAGCGGAGGGAGGGCAAGACACCTCCTACGAGCAGTACTTC	CASSSPLAEGGQDTSYEQYF
.	TRBJ1-1	.	TRBV29-1	TGCAGCGTTGAAAGCAGATCAGAAGCTTTCTTT	CSVESRSEAFF
.	TRBJ1-2	.	TRBV12-3/TRBV12-4	TGTGCCAGCAGTTTTTTCGTGGGAGGCTACACCTTC	CASSFFVGGYTF
.	TRBJ2-5	.	TRBV7-9	TGTGCCAGCAGCCGCCCGGGCCGGGGGTCGGGAGAGACCCAGTACTTC	CASSRPGRGSGETQYF
.	TRBJ2-4	.	TRBV19	TGTGCCAGTAGTCATCGGACTAAAGGCATTCAGTACTTC	CASSHRTKGIQYF
.	TRBJ2-5	.	TRBV15	TGTGCCACCAGCAAAGGGGAGACCCAGTACTTC	CATSKGETQYF
.	TRBJ2-3	TRBD2	TRBV28	TGTGCCAGCAGACTACGCGGACTAGCGGGCCTATTAGGCACAGATACGCAGTATTTT	CASRLRGLAGLLGTDTQYF
.	TRBJ1-6	.	TRBV3-1/TRBV3-2	TGTGCCAGCAGTCCTGTAGTGGGCTCCTATAATTCACCCCTCCACTTT	CASSPVVGSYNSPLHF
.	TRBJ1-3	TRBD1	TRBV28	TGTGCCAGCAGGGCTTATCCCCAGGGGGCGAAAGGAAACACCATATATTTT	CASRAYPQGAKGNTIYF
once	TRBJ2-3	.	TRBV9	TGTGCCAGCAGCGTGGTAGGAGAGTCGCAGTATTTT	CASSVVGESQYF
.	TRBJ2-5	TRBD2	TRBV5-4	TGTGCCAGCAGCCAAATACGGGGAGGGGAGACCCAGTACTTC	CASSQIRGGETQYF
.	TRBJ2-7	.	TRBV7-2	TGTGCCAGCAGCTATTCTAGGGGATCAGGCGAGCAGTACTTC	CASSYSRGSGEQYF
.	TRBJ1-2	.	TRBV9	TGTGCCAGCACGGTTACAGGAGGGCCACACTATGGCTACACCTTC	CASTVTGGPHYGYTF
.	TRBJ1-2	TRBD1	TRBV3-1/TRBV3-2	TGTGCCAGCAGCCTCACAGGGGGCGATGATGGCTACACCTTC	CASSLTGGDDGYTF
.	TRBJ2-7	TRBD2	TRBV7-3	TGTGCCAGCAGCTTAATGGGCATACCGGCTGGGACTAGCGGTAACTTATTCTCCTACGAGCAGTACTTC	CASSLMGIPAGTSGNLFSYEQYF
.	TRBJ2-7	TRBD2	TRBV24-1	TGTGCCACCAGTGACCCAGCAGGGACTACCCCTGCGCAGCAGTACTTC	CATSDPAGTTPAQQYF
.	TRBJ2-7	.	TRBV5-4	TGTGCCAGCAGCTTGGCACAGGGACCGATCTACGAGCAGTACTTC	CASSLAQGPIYEQYF
.	TRBJ1-5	.	TRBV4-3	TGCGCCAGCAGCCAAGATCTCCAGTACAGCAATCAGCCCCAGCATTTT	CASSQDLQYSNQPQHF
.	TRBJ1-4	.	TRBV6-1	TGTGCCAGCAGGGAAATACCAGGGCGGGGGAATGAAAAACTGTTTTTT	CASREIPGRGNEKLFF
.	TRBJ2-2	.	TRBV29-1	TGCAGCGTTGAAAGGTATACCGGGGAGCTGTTTTTT	CSVERYTGELFF